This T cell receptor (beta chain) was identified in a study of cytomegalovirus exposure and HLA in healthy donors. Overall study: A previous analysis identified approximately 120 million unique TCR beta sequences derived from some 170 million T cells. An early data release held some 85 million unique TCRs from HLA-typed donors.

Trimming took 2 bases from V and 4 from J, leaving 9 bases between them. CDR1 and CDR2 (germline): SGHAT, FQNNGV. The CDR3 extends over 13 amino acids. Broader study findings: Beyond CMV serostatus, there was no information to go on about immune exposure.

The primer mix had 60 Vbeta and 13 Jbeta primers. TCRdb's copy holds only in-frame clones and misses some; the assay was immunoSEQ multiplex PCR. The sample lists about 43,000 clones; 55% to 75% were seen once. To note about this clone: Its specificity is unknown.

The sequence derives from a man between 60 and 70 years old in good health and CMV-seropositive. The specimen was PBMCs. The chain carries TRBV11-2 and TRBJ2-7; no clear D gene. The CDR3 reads CASSLSRMYEQYF. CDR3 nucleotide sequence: TGTGCCAGCAGCTTATCCAGAATGTACGAGCAGTACTTC.